The 14 T cell receptor beta chains presented below share a single source sample, sequenced in a study of CD8+ T cells in alopecia areata. The treatment denotes: oral pan-JAK inhibitor, 5-10 mg twice daily. cDNA serving as the sequencing template came from extracted, reverse transcribed RNA. Sequencing was performed with immunoSEQ multiplex PCR; in TCRdb, only in-frame clones are kept and a portion is missing. The sample records 150,000 to 200,000 clones, roughly 66% being singletons. The sample in question was CD4+ T cells sorted from blood, obtained at week 24, from a patient treated with tofacitinib. All receptors come from a human donor with alopecia areata.

The gene calls are TRBV4-1 and TRBJ2-2; D possibly corresponds to TRBD2 (7 bases). The CDR3 is 15 residues long. V lost 4 bases, J lost 4 bases, and 13 bases lay in between. CDR1 is MGHRA and CDR2 is YSYEKL in the germline V gene. CDR3 residues: CASSPIGGVTGELFF. The CDR3 nucleotides read TGCGCCAGCAGCCCCATAGGGGGGGTCACCGGGGAGCTGTTTTTT.

This clone is a singleton in its sample. The V and J genes are TRBV29-1 and TRBJ1-2, with 9 bases that match TRBD1. This CDR3 has 12 residues. Germline CDR1 reads SQVTM; CDR2 reads ANQGSEA. J gave up 4 bases and V 4 bases, and 1 base lay outside the gene matches. In DNA form, the CDR3 reads TGCAGCGTTGGGGACAGGGCCTATGGCTACACCTTC. Protein: CSVGDRAYGYTF. Full variable domain (missing parts from reference TRBV29-1 and TRBJ1-2): SAVISQKPSRDICQRGTSLTIQCQVDSQVTMMFWYRQQPGQSLTLIATANQGSEATYESGFVIDKFPISRPNLTFSTLTVSNMSPEDSSIYLCSVGDRAYGYTFGSGTRLTVV.

In this sample, this clone turned up a few times. The rearrangement links TRBV2 to TRBJ2-7, with D maybe TRBD1 (5 bases). The V and J ends lost 4 bases and 3 bases respectively, with 7 bases between them. Germline V CDR1 and CDR2: SNHLY, FYNNEI. The CDR3 loop spans 12 amino acids. Here the CDR3 reads CASSGQIYEQYF. In DNA form, the CDR3 reads TGTGCCAGCAGTGGACAGATCTACGAGCAGTACTTC.

This chain links TRBV5-1 with TRBJ2-6, with TRBD1 matching 8 bases. With V trimmed by 3 bases and J by 3 bases, 11 bases remained unmatched. This CDR3 comprises 18 residues. The germline CDR1 and CDR2 sequences are SGHRS and YFSETQ. CDR3 residues: CASSSGTGVFGGANVLTF. The CDR3 region has the DNA TGCGCCAGCAGCTCCGGGACAGGAGTCTTCGGTGGGGCCAACGTCCTGACTTTC.

Turning to this clone: The same CDR3 can be traced to other DNA sequences in this sample. This rearrangement joins TRBV29-1 to TRBJ1-5; D might be TRBD1 (5 bases). The CDR3 has 14 amino acids. The germline gives CDR1 SQVTM, CDR2 ANQGSEA. Trimming took 4 bases from V and 2 from J, leaving 12 bases between them. CDR3 in DNA: TGCAGCGTTGGGCAGGGAGGGGGCAATCAGCCCCAGCATTTT. Protein sequence: CSVGQGGGNQPQHF.

V is TRBV29-1 and J is TRBJ2-5; D may be TRBD2 (5 bases). The CDR3 is 13 amino acids. Per germline, CDR1 SQVTM and CDR2 ANQGSEA. Trimming removed 6 bases at V and 3 bases at J, with 14 bases between. The CDR3 nucleotides are TGCAGCGTACCGGGAACCACGGAAGAGACCCAGTACTTC. Its protein product is CSVPGTTEETQYF.

The rearrangement links TRBV27 to TRBJ1-1; D possibly corresponds to TRBD1 (6 bases). V was cut by 6 bases and J by 8 bases, with 16 bases left in between. Germline CDR1 reads MNHEY; CDR2 reads SMNVEV (reference sequence). The CDR3 runs 13 residues. CDR3 sequence reads: CASRKTGSSEAFF. Here the CDR3 DNA reads TGTGCCAGCAGGAAAACAGGGAGCTCAGAAGCTTTCTTT.

This chain joins TRBV29-1 and TRBJ1-2, with D unclear. CDR3 size: 13 residues. CDR1 SQVTM and CDR2 ANQGSEA come from the germline V gene. Deletions cut 6 bases from V and 3 bases from J, with 14 bases between. This chain's CDR3 is CSVATESYYGYTF. Written as DNA, the CDR3 is TGCAGCGTAGCAACAGAATCCTACTATGGCTACACCTTC.

The chain joins TRBV6-5 to TRBJ1-4; D call uncertain. This CDR3 is 11 amino acids long. Germline-derived CDR1 and CDR2 are MNHEY and SVGAGI. Trimming left V 5 bases short and J 10 bases short, with 8 bases between. In DNA form, the CDR3 reads TGTGCCAGCAGTGACTTGGGAAAACTGTTTTTT. Translated: CASSDLGKLFF.

This clone has only a few counts. The chain couples TRBV6-5 to TRBJ2-2; TRBD1 agrees at 7 bases. The V gene's germline CDR1 is MNHEY and CDR2 SVGAGI. The CDR3 sequence is 14 residues long. V shed 9 bases and J 0 bases; nucleotides not matched to a gene: 4. CDR3 amino acids: CASRGQTNTGELFF. The CDR3 nucleotides read TGTGCCAGTCGGGGACAGACGAACACCGGGGAGCTGTTTTTT.

This clone has a handful of counts. The chain combines TRBV9 with TRBJ2-7; 9 bases fit TRBD1. This CDR3 spans 14 amino acids. CDR1 and CDR2 (germline): SGDLS, YYNGEE. Trimming took 2 bases from V and 4 from J; bases not matched to a gene: 4. The CDR3 loop is CASSVGTGTYEQYF. CDR3 DNA: TGTGCCAGCAGCGTGGGGACAGGGACTTACGAGCAGTACTTC.

The rearrangement joins TRBV7-9 to TRBJ1-1; no clear D. Trimming removed 6 bases from V and 7 bases from J, with 3 bases in between. This CDR3 is 9 amino acids long. Germline V lookup: CDR1 SEHNR, CDR2 FQNEAQ (reference sequence). The CDR3: CASSNEAFF. CDR3 DNA: TGTGCCAGCAGTAATGAAGCTTTCTTT.

J is TRBJ1-2 and V is TRBV15; D gene unclear. This CDR3 is 13 amino acids long. V was cut by 0 bases and J by 3 bases, with 5 bases left in between. CDR1 LNHNV and CDR2 YYDKDF come from the germline V gene (reference sequence). In DNA form, the CDR3 reads TGTGCCACCAGCAGAGATCGGGACTATGGCTACACCTTC. This encodes CATSRDRDYGYTF.

The chain employs TRBV25-1 and TRBJ1-1; weak D call: TRBD1 (5 bases). Per germline, CDR1 MGHDK and CDR2 SYGVNS. V dropped 6 bases and J dropped 8 bases, with 16 bases sitting between them. This CDR3 is built from 13 residues. Here the CDR3 reads CASSRDLRGEAFF. The DNA of the CDR3 is TGTGCCAGCAGCAGGGATCTCAGAGGAGAAGCTTTCTTT. The variable domain in full, completed from reference TRBV25-1 and TRBJ1-1, reads EADIYQTPRYLVIGTGKKITLECSQTMGHDKMYWYQQDPGMELHLIHYSYGVNSTEKGDLSSESTVSRIRTEHFPLTLESARPSHTSQYLCASSRDLRGEAFFGQGTRLTVV.